Here is one T cell receptor (beta chain) with its context. Its antigen target is currently unknown. There are no base qualities to consult, and no much larger clone falls within one base. This entry belongs to a study of blood T cell repertoires in COVID-19 (dated by TCRdb to between 2020 and 2021). About the study as a whole: Samples covering the acute and convalescent phases of COVID-19 were provided by collaborators in the United States, Italy and Spain. The prospective study material was composed of cDNA or gDNA derived from T cells, B-cell-depleted T cells, or PBMCs. Subjects who had been exposed to COVID-19, were actively infected with it, or had recovered from it provided the deeply sampled blood TCRbeta repertoires that made up the dataset. The repertoires were released in a freely available public database intended as a resource for research on the immune response to SARS-CoV-2. The samples were drawn from two sources: the first 160 participants of the ongoing ImmuneRACE study, and 1,200 or so subjects contributed by 6 global collaborators. Sample metadata almost always included a de-identified subject ID, COVID-19 status, age in years and sex. Where available, HLA class I and class II types were taken from metadata supplied by the sample provider and were not determined by assay-based typing.

TCRbeta CDR3 regions were amplified from genomic DNA using the immunoSEQ Assay, a bias-controlled multiplex PCR. From the authors' description of their analysis: Within the assay, amplification of reference gene primers was used to estimate how many nucleated cells each sample contained. To quantify the absolute abundance of each unique TCRbeta CDR3 rearrangement, sequence reads were collapsed and filtered. For each sample, productive Simpson clonality was calculated as the square root of Simpson's diversity index across productive rearrangements. The table was pulled from immuneACCESS by TCRdb, which kept in-frame rearrangements only. Such tables lose some clones; where checked, under half of the loss comes from unresolved V genes, and the rest has no known cause. That table supplies the V and J calls and clone size; D and trimming were determined from the DNA. This sample comprises about 140,000 clones, approximately 85% of them detected only once. Of the sample, around 3% is held by the ten largest clones.

Collaborating institutions collected whole blood in K2EDTA tubes following their own protocols. For TCRbeta analysis, collaborator samples were shipped as frozen whole blood, as isolated PBMCs, or as DNA extracted from either sample type. Results and caveats for the whole study, not just this receptor: The quantity of clinical and demographic metadata differed by source and by participant and was supplied without curation.

This clonotype originated in a man over 45 with acute or convalescent COVID-19. The sample consisted of peripheral blood.

The nucleotide sequence is TGTGCCAGCAGCCCAGCGGCAGGGGGGACAGATACGCAGTATTTT. The translation is CASSPAAGGTDTQYF. The chain uses TRBV9 and TRBJ2-3; matching of 7 bases hints at TRBD1 as the D gene. Per the germline V gene, SGDLS is the CDR1 and YYNGEE is the CDR2. V sheds 4 bases and J sheds 3 bases, leaving 15 bases between their ends. The CDR3 measures 15 amino acids from cysteine to phenylalanine. The kept DNA is CDR3 alone, 45 bases in frame from the first base. With the portions outside the CDR3 filled from the reference TRBV9 and TRBJ2-3 genes, the complete variable region becomes DSGVTQTPKHLITATGQRVTLRCSPRSGDLSVYWYQQSLDQGLQFLIQYYNGEERAKGNILERFSAQQFPDLHSELNLSSLELGDSALYFCASSPAAGGTDTQYFGPGTRLTVL.